These 28 T cell receptor beta chains share one sample of origin, sequenced in a study of shared clonotypes between healthy human individuals. TCRdb's table, derived via immunoSEQ multiplex PCR, lists solely in-frame clones and lacks some. The sample yields 550,000 to 600,000 clones, around 76% seen once. The sample taken for sequencing was PBMCs. All receptors come from a middle-aged woman in good health. Some clones in this sample may be carry-over from other donors' samples.

For this clone: This specimen includes other DNA sequences encoding the same CDR3. The chain employs TRBV2 and TRBJ2-5; D gene uncertain. The length of the CDR3 is 10 residues. Germline lookup yields CDR1 SNHLY and CDR2 FYNNEI. V lost 8 bases, J lost 2 bases, and 3 bases lay in between. The CDR3 sequence: CASRQETQYF. CDR3 coding DNA: TGTGCCAGCCGTCAAGAGACCCAGTACTTC. Looking up the rest from reference TRBV2 and TRBJ2-5 gives the full variable domain: EPEVTQTPSHQVTQMGQEVILRCVPISNHLYFYWYRQILGQKVEFLVSFYNNEISEKSEIFDDQFSVERPDGSNFTLKIRSTKLEDSAMYFCASRQETQYFGPGTRLLVL.

This clone came up many times. The rearrangement joins TRBV5-1 to TRBJ1-1; D call uncertain. The CDR3 is made up of 14 amino acids. Germline lookup yields CDR1 SGHRS and CDR2 YFSETQ. The V end was cut by 3 bases, the J end by 0 bases, with 9 bases between. DNA of the CDR3: TGCGCCAGCAGCTCGTCAGTTATGAACACTGAAGCTTTCTTT. It specifies CASSSSVMNTEAFF.

This clone was detected a few times. Other DNA sequences in the same sample also yield this CDR3. CDR3 protein: CASSEGPSTNEKLFF. Here the CDR3 DNA reads TGTGCCAGCAGCGAGGGACCCTCAACTAATGAAAAACTGTTTTTT. V and J are TRBV9 and TRBJ1-4, with a possible D match to TRBD1 (5 bases). Germline CDR1 is SGDLS and CDR2 is YYNGEE. This CDR3 region has 15 residues. V dropped 3 bases and J dropped 0 bases, with 9 bases sitting between them.

This clone showed up just a few times. V gene TRBV2 combines with J gene TRBJ1-2, with 11 bases lining up with TRBD1. J gave up 12 bases and V 6 bases, and 9 bases lay outside the gene matches. CDR1 and CDR2 from the germline V gene are SNHLY and FYNNEI. The CDR3 contains 13 residues. The CDR3 reads CASRPGTGGWNTF. The CDR3 DNA follows: TGTGCCAGCAGACCCGGGACAGGGGGATGGAACACCTTC.

This rearrangement joins TRBV30 to TRBJ2-1; perhaps TRBD2 as D (5 bases). Germline CDR1 and CDR2: GTSNPN and SVGIG (reference sequence). V shed 0 bases and J shed 8 bases, with 14 bases lying between them. CDR3 length: 14 amino acids. As DNA, the CDR3 is TGTGCCTGGAGTGTAGGTGGGAGTGGGGATGAGCAGTTCTTC. This encodes CAWSVGGSGDEQFF.

The rearrangement joins TRBV25-1 to TRBJ2-2; D gene unclear. Germline V gene sequence: CDR1 MGHDK, CDR2 SYGVNS. This CDR3 region has 13 residues. Trimming took 6 bases from V and 7 from J, leaving 12 bases between them. The CDR3 region is CASSMRTGGELFF. The CDR3 region has the DNA TGTGCCAGCAGCATGCGGACGGGCGGGGAGCTGTTTTTT.

The chain is built from TRBV5-1 and TRBJ1-1; D is undetermined. With 5 bases removed from V and 3 bases from J, the gap between germline ends came to 17 bases. Germline CDR1 reads SGHRS; CDR2 reads YFSETQ. The CDR3 extends over 15 amino acids. DNA for the CDR3: TGCGCCAGCAGAGCTAGACCCACAGTCGACACTGAAGCTTTCTTT. Translated: CASRARPTVDTEAFF.

V and J are TRBV9 and TRBJ2-7; 9 nucleotides agree with TRBD2. Looked up from germline, CDR1 is SGDLS and CDR2 is YYNGEE. V lost 3 bases, J lost 5 bases, and 9 bases stayed unmatched. The CDR3 covers 15 residues. CDR3 coding DNA: TGTGCCAGCAGCGCCATTAGCGGGAGTACCGACGAGCAGTACTTC. Translating it yields CASSAISGSTDEQYF.

The chain uses TRBV7-3 and TRBJ2-2; D unclear. Looked up from germline, CDR1 is SGHTA and CDR2 is FQGTGA. V lost 3 bases to trimming and J lost 2 bases, with 10 bases between them. The CDR3 runs to 15 residues. The CDR3 is CASSFGHANTGELFF. The CDR3 nucleotides are TGTGCCAGCAGCTTCGGTCACGCAAACACCGGGGAGCTGTTTTTT.

The rearrangement joins TRBV9 to TRBJ2-1, with 8 bases that match TRBD2. The CDR3 loop spans 15 amino acids. Germline CDR1 reads SGDLS; CDR2 reads YYNGEE. V was clipped by 3 bases and J by 3 bases; unmatched bases: 5. The CDR3 here is CASSASLAVYNEQFF. The CDR3 DNA is TGTGCCAGCAGCGCCTCACTAGCGGTCTACAATGAGCAGTTCTTC.

The J gene is TRBJ2-2, the V gene TRBV5-5; 12 bases align to TRBD2. Germline V gene lookup returns CDR1 SGHKS and CDR2 YYEKEE (reference sequence). The trim removed 1 base at V and 7 bases at J, leaving 14 bases unmatched. The CDR3 is made up of 19 amino acids. Here the CDR3 reads CASSLRYPSGRAGGGELFF. The CDR3 bases are TGTGCCAGCAGCTTGAGGTACCCTAGCGGGAGGGCCGGTGGCGGGGAGCTGTTTTTT. Looking up the rest from reference TRBV5-5 and TRBJ2-2 gives the full variable domain: DAGVTQSPTHLIKTRGQQVTLRCSPISGHKSVSWYQQVLGQGPQFIFQYYEKEERGRGNFPDRFSARQFPNYSSELNVNALLLGDSALYLCASSLRYPSGRAGGGELFFGEGSRLTVL.

This clone showed up just a few times. This chain connects TRBV6-6 to TRBJ2-3; D call uncertain. Trimming removed 8 bases at V and 0 bases at J, with 9 bases between. There are 13 residues in the CDR3. Germline V gene lookup returns CDR1 MNHNY and CDR2 SVGAGI (reference sequence). CDR3 sequence: CASARISTDTQYF. CDR3 nucleotide sequence: TGTGCCAGCGCGAGGATAAGCACAGATACGCAGTATTTT.

The gene calls are TRBV4-3 and TRBJ2-7; the D is unclear. Germline values: CDR1 LGHNA, CDR2 YSLEER. CDR3 length: 13 amino acids. V lost 0 bases and J lost 6, with 9 bases in between. The CDR3 bases are TGCGCCAGCAGCCAAGATATCTACCGCGAGCAGTACTTC. This encodes CASSQDIYREQYF.

CDR3 nucleotide sequence: TGCGCCAGCAGCTTGGCCAATCAGAACTATGGCTACACCTTC. Its protein product is CASSLANQNYGYTF. The chain couples TRBV5-1 to TRBJ1-2; no reliable D call. Per the germline V gene, CDR1 is SGHRS and CDR2 is YFSETQ. This CDR3 region has 14 residues. V lost 0 bases to trimming and J lost 2 bases, with 8 bases between them.

This clone was seen a few times. The J gene is TRBJ1-5, the V gene TRBV7-2; 7 positions match TRBD1. V trimming: 1 base; J trimming: 7 bases; junction bases outside the gene matches: 10. Germline-derived CDR1 and CDR2 are SGHTA and FQGNSA. This CDR3 has 16 residues. This CDR3 is CASSLGRTGVGQPQHF. The CDR3 nucleotides read TGTGCCAGCAGCTTAGGCCGGACAGGCGTCGGGCAGCCCCAGCATTTT. The whole variable domain, filled in from reference TRBV7-2 and TRBJ1-5, reads GAGVSQSPSNKVTEKGKDVELRCDPISGHTALYWYRQSLGQGLEFLIYFQGNSAPDKSGLPSDRFSAERTGGSVSTLTIQRTQQEDSAVYLCASSLGRTGVGQPQHFGDGTRLSIL.

The chain links TRBV10-2 to TRBJ2-7; D gene ambiguous. This CDR3 spans 12 amino acids. Germline CDR1 and CDR2: WSHSY and SAAADI. V was clipped by 6 bases and J by 6 bases, with 12 bases between them. The CDR3 reads CASRENLFEQYF. In DNA, the CDR3 is TGCGCCAGCAGGGAGAACCTCTTCGAGCAGTACTTC.

The count of this clone is one. The CDR3: CASSNGGSLEAFF. CDR3 bases: TGTGCCAGCAGCAATGGTGGGTCACTAGAAGCTTTCTTT. The chain employs TRBV5-6 and TRBJ1-1; D is uncertain. This CDR3 is built from 13 residues. Germline CDR1 SGHDT, CDR2 YYEEEE. The V gene lost 4 bases and the J gene lost 8 bases, with 15 bases spanning the gap.

Written as DNA, the CDR3 is TGTGCCAGCAGCTTAAGTCGTGGAGAGACCCAGTACTTC. Its translation is CASSLSRGETQYF. The V gene is TRBV7-9, the J gene TRBJ2-5; no clear D gene. The CDR3 contains 13 residues. The V end lost 2 bases, the J end lost 4 bases, and 8 bases lay between the germline ends. Germline V gives CDR1 SEHNR, CDR2 FQNEAQ (reference sequence).

This clone showed up many times. This sequence joins TRBV10-3 and TRBJ2-3; D might be TRBD1 (6 bases). CDR3 length: 15 residues. The V gene lost 2 bases and the J gene lost 4 bases, with 13 bases spanning the gap. The germline V gene has CDR1 ENHRY and CDR2 SYGVKD. CDR3 sequence: CAISEGQPSADTQYF. CDR3 sequence (DNA): TGTGCCATCAGTGAGGGACAGCCCAGCGCAGATACGCAGTATTTT.

J is TRBJ1-2 and V is TRBV6-4; 7 bases fit TRBD1. The CDR3 is 15 amino acids. V lost 2 bases, J lost 6 bases, and 9 bases stayed unmatched. The germline V gene encodes CDR1 MRHNA and CDR2 SNTAGT. CDR3 nucleotide sequence: TGTGCCAGCAGTGACCGATCGGACAGGAGCCATGGCTACACCTTC. Its protein product is CASSDRSDRSHGYTF.

The rearrangement uses TRBV7-2 and TRBJ1-6; D is unresolved. The CDR3 has 15 amino acids. Germline V gene sequence: CDR1 SGHTA, CDR2 FQGNSA. V lost 4 bases and J 8 bases, leaving 15 bases between the germline ends. CDR3 sequence: CASSSDSGRDSPLHF. The CDR3 region has the DNA TGTGCCAGCAGCTCCGATTCCGGCCGGGATTCACCCCTCCACTTT. Using reference TRBV7-2 and TRBJ1-6 for the parts outside the CDR3, the full variable domain is GAGVSQSPSNKVTEKGKDVELRCDPISGHTALYWYRQSLGQGLEFLIYFQGNSAPDKSGLPSDRFSAERTGGSVSTLTIQRTQQEDSAVYLCASSSDSGRDSPLHFGNGTRLTVT.

The chain carries TRBV21-1 and TRBJ2-7; the table's D call of TRBD1 was not tested on the DNA. TRBV21-1 is a known pseudogene. There are 16 residues in the CDR3. Here the CDR3 reads CASRYGEDRARNEQYF. The DNA of the CDR3 is TGTGCCAGCAGGTACGGGGAGGACAGGGCGAGGAACGAGCAGTACTTC.

This chain joins TRBV28 and TRBJ1-5, with D tentatively TRBD1 (5 bases). The CDR3 extends over 14 amino acids. Trimming stripped 6 bases from V and 4 bases from J, with 13 bases between. Germline V gives CDR1 MDHEN, CDR2 SYDVKM. This CDR3 is CASRSGGWNQPQHF. The CDR3 DNA reads TGTGCCAGCAGATCCGGGGGGTGGAATCAGCCCCAGCATTTT.

The genes are TRBV5-4 and TRBJ1-1; maybe TRBD1 (5 bases). The CDR3 covers 15 residues. Looked up from germline, CDR1 is SGHNT and CDR2 is YYREEE (reference sequence). V shed 4 bases and J shed 1 base, with 14 bases lying between them. DNA of the CDR3: TGTGCCAGCAGCCCATGGGGTACAGGGAACACTGAAGCTTTCTTT. Translating it yields CASSPWGTGNTEAFF.

V usage is TRBV5-1 and J usage is TRBJ1-4; 10 positions agree with TRBD1. The ends lost 4 bases at V and 8 bases at J; junction bases unmatched: 5. Looked up from germline, CDR1 is SGHRS and CDR2 is YFSETQ. The CDR3 runs 14 residues. This CDR3 reads CASSPGQGDEKLFF. CDR3 DNA sequence: TGCGCCAGCAGCCCAGGACAGGGGGACGAAAAACTGTTTTTT.

With respect to this clone: This CDR3 is also generated by other DNA sequences in the sample. The V call is TRBV18, the J call TRBJ2-1, with 8 bases matching TRBD2. The CDR3 extends over 15 amino acids. In germline, CDR1 is KGHSH, CDR2 LQKENI. J was trimmed by 0 bases and V by 2 bases; bases with no gene match: 0. CDR3 sequence: CASSPSGSSYNEQFF. For the CDR3, the DNA is TGTGCCAGCTCACCAAGCGGGAGCTCCTACAATGAGCAGTTCTTC.

This clone has just one count. The chain is built from TRBV29-1 and TRBJ2-3, with TRBD2 matching 15 bases. Germline trimming cut 5 bases from V and 6 bases from J; bases unmatched to any gene: 3. The CDR3 runs 14 residues. Germline V gives CDR1 SQVTM, CDR2 ANQGSEA. CDR3 protein: CSVWTSGGGDTQYF. The CDR3 nucleotides are TGCAGCGTTTGGACTAGCGGGGGGGGTGATACGCAGTATTTT.

Of note for this clone: This probably arose from a read error, given a far larger clone one base away. The chain recombines TRBV30 with TRBJ1-1; TRBD1 agrees at 9 bases. Per germline, CDR1 GTSNPN and CDR2 SVGIG (reference sequence). V dropped 7 bases and J dropped 4; count of bases not matched to a gene: 16. CDR3 length: 16 residues. CDR3 region: CAYIVPGQGSSTEAFF. CDR3 DNA sequence: TGTGCCTACATAGTCCCGGGACAGGGATCGAGCACTGAAGCTTTCTTT.